These 7 T cell receptor beta chains originate from one sample sequenced in a study of blood T cell repertoires in COVID-19. The assay was immunoSEQ multiplex PCR, and TCRdb's table has in-frame clones only and misses some. Found here are approximately 170,000 clones, 75% to 90% of them singletons; the top ten hold 7.6%. Sequencing input: peripheral blood. The origin of the receptors is a woman in her 70s with COVID-19, enrolled during active disease.

The genes are TRBV5-1 and TRBJ1-1; D not certain. V was pared by 2 bases and J by 1 base, with 12 bases between. Germline V gene data show CDR1 as SGHRS and CDR2 as YFSETQ. The CDR3 runs to 15 residues. The CDR3, as DNA: TGCGCCAGCAGCTTCTCGCCCCGGGGGAACACTGAAGCTTTCTTT. Translating gives CASSFSPRGNTEAFF.

The V gene is TRBV28, the J gene TRBJ1-5; D unresolved. The CDR3 sequence is 15 residues long. The germline V gene encodes CDR1 MDHEN and CDR2 SYDVKM. V shed 7 bases and J shed 0 bases, with 13 bases lying between them. Written as DNA, the CDR3 is TGTGCCAGCACTCGGACTGGTTATAGCAATCAGCCCCAGCATTTT. Translation: CASTRTGYSNQPQHF.

The genes are TRBV5-4 and TRBJ2-3; 9 nucleotides agree with TRBD2. The CDR3 is 16 amino acids. Germline V lookup: CDR1 SGHNT, CDR2 YYREEE (reference sequence). V trimming: 2 bases; J trimming: 13 bases; junction bases outside the gene matches: 17. CDR3 nucleotide sequence: TGTGCCAGCAGCTTATCCGGGCCTAGCGGGATCACCAACGAGTATTTT. Amino acids: CASSLSGPSGITNEYF.

The chain carries TRBV4-1 and TRBJ2-1; D may be TRBD2 (7 bases). V lost 9 bases and J 6 bases, leaving 24 bases between the germline ends. The germline V gene has CDR1 MGHRA and CDR2 YSYEKL. The length of the CDR3 is 16 residues. The CDR3 DNA reads TGCGCCAGTAGAAGGGGGGGACTCGATCATTTCAATGAGCAGTTCTTC. This gives the protein CASRRGGLDHFNEQFF.

The V gene is TRBV7-2, the J gene TRBJ2-3; the match to TRBD1 covers 8 bases. Germline-derived CDR1 and CDR2 are SGHTA and FQGNSA. The CDR3 totals 18 residues. The V and J ends lost 5 bases and 3 bases, in that order; junction bases with no gene match: 16. The CDR3 loop is CASSPPQGALGRTDTQYF. The CDR3 DNA sequence: TGTGCCAGCAGCCCCCCCCAGGGGGCGTTAGGCAGAACAGATACGCAGTATTTT.

The chain links TRBV10-1 to TRBJ2-7; no definite D call. Germline-derived CDR1 and CDR2 are WNHNN and SYGVQD (reference sequence). This CDR3 has 13 amino acids. V was cut by 4 bases and J by 0 bases, with 7 bases left in between. The CDR3 here is CASSGGSSYEQYF. The CDR3, as DNA: TGCGCCAGCAGTGGCGGTAGCTCCTACGAGCAGTACTTC.

The chain has TRBV28 and TRBJ2-1; 8 nucleotides agree with TRBD2. The CDR3 extends over 15 amino acids. Germline CDR1 is MDHEN and CDR2 is SYDVKM. Trimming removed 7 bases from V and 3 bases from J; junction bases left unmatched: 8. Written as DNA, the CDR3 is TGTGCCAGCACCTCGGGGACTAGGGGCTACAATGAGCAGTTCTTC. This gives the protein CASTSGTRGYNEQFF.